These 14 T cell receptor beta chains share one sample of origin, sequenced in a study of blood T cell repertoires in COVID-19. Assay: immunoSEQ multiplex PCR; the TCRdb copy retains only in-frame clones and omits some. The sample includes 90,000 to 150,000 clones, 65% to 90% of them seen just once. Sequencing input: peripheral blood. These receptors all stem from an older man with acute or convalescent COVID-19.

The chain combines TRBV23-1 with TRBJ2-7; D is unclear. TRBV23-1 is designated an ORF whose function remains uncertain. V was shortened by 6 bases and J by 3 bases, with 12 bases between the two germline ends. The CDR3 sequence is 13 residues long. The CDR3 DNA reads TGCGCCAGCAGCCCTAACGGAGTCTACGAGCAGTACTTC. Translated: CASSPNGVYEQYF.

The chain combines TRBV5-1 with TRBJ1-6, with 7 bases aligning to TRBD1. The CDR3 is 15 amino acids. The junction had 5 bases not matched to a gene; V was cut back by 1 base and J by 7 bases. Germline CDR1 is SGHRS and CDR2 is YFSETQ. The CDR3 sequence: CASSLLTGFNSPLHF. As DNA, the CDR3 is TGCGCCAGCAGCTTGTTGACAGGGTTCAATTCACCCCTCCACTTT. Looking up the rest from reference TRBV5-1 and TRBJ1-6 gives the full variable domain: KAGVTQTPRYLIKTRGQQVTLSCSPISGHRSVSWYQQTPGQGLQFLFEYFSETQRNKGNFPGRFSGRQFSNSRSEMNVSTLELGDSALYLCASSLLTGFNSPLHFGNGTRLTVT.

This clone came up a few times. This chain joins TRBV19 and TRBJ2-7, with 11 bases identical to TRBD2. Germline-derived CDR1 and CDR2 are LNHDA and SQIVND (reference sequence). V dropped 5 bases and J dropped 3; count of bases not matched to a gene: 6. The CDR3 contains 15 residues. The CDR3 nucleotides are TGTGCCAGTAGTGCTACTAGCGGGAGTTACTACGAGCAGTACTTC. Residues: CASSATSGSYYEQYF.

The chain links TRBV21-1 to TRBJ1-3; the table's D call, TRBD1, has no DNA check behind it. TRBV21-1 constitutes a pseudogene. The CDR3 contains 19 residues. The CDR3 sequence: CASSKEFRTPGNSGNTIYF. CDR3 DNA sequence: TGTGCCAGCAGCAAAGAGTTCCGGACACCCGGAAACTCTGGAAACACCATATATTTT.

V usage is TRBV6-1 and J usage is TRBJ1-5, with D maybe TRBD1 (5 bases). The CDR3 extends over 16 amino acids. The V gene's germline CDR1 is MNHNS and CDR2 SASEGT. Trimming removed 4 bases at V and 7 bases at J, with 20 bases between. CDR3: CASSGSWGEVRQPQHF. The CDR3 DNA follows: TGTGCCAGCAGTGGTTCGTGGGGGGAGGTAAGGCAGCCCCAGCATTTT.

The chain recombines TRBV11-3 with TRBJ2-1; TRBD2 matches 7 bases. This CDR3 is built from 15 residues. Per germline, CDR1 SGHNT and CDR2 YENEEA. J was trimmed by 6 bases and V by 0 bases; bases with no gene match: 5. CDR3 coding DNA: TGTGCCAGCAGCTTAGACAGACTAGCCGCCAATGAGCAGTTCTTC. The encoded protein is CASSLDRLAANEQFF.

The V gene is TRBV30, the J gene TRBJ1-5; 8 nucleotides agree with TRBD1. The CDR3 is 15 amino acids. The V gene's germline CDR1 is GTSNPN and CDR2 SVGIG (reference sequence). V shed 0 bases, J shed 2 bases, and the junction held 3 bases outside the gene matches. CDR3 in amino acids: CAWSVKGQGNQPQHF. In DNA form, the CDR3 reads TGTGCCTGGAGTGTAAAGGGACAGGGCAATCAGCCCCAGCATTTT.

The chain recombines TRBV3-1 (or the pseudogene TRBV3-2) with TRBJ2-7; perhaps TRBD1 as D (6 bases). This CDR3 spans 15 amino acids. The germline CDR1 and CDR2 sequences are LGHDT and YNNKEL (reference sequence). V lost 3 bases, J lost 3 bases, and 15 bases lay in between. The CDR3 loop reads CASSQRQVFDYEQYF. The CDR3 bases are TGTGCCAGCAGCCAGAGACAGGTCTTCGACTACGAGCAGTACTTC.

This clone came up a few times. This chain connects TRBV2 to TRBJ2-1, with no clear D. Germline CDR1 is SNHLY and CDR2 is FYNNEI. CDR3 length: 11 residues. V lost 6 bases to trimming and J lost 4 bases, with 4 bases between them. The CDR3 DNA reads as TGTGCCAGCAGCCCTTACAATGAGCAGTTCTTC. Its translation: CASSPYNEQFF.

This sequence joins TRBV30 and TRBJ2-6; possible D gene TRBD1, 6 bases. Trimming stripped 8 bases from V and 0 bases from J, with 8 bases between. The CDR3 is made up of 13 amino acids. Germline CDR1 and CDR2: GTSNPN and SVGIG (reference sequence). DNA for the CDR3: TGTGCCCACAGGGTCTCTGGGGCCAACGTCCTGACTTTC. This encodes CAHRVSGANVLTF.

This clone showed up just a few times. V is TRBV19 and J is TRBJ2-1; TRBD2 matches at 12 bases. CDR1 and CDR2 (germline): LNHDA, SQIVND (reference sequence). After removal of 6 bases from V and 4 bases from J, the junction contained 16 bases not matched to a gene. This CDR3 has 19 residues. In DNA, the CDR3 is TGTGCCAGTAGCGGGGGTTATTTGAGAACTAGCGGGAGGTACAATGAGCAGTTCTTC. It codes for CASSGGYLRTSGRYNEQFF.

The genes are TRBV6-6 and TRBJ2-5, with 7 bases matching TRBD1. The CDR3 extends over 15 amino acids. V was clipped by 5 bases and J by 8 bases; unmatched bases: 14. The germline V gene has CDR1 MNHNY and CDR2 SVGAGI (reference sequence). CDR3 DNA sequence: TGTGCCAGCAGTCCCCGGGACAGCGGCCAGGCAACCCAGTACTTC. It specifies CASSPRDSGQATQYF.

CDR3 sequence: CASSIGGGYTF. The CDR3 nucleotides are TGTGCCAGTAGTATTGGAGGGGGCTACACCTTC. The V gene is TRBV19, the J gene TRBJ1-2; D not resolved. V was clipped by 3 bases and J by 8 bases, with 7 bases between them. CDR1 and CDR2 from the germline V gene are LNHDA and SQIVND (reference sequence). The CDR3 contains 11 residues.

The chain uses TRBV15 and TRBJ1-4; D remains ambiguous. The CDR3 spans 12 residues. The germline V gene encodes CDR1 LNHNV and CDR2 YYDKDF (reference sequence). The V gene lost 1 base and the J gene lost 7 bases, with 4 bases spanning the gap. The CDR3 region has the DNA TGTGCCACCAGCAGAGTGGCTGAAAAACTGTTTTTT. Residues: CATSRVAEKLFF.